The rows below give T cell receptor beta chains drawn from one sample of a study of siplizumab effects on memory and regulatory T cells. Profiled with immunoSEQ multiplex PCR; TCRdb holds only in-frame clones, not every one. The sample holds approximately 8,600 clones, roughly three quarters seen once. Sequencing was performed on effector memory CD8+ T cells sorted from blood. These receptors all stem from a human donor in good health. Each CDR3 is given without its conserved first and last residue.

J gene: TRBJ2-1
V gene: TRBV6-5
CDR3 protein: ASVNGGPYNEQF

J gene: TRBJ2-7
V gene: TRBV5-6
CDR3 protein: ASSRDGSSYEQY

J gene: TRBJ2-7
V gene: TRBV5-1
CDR3 protein: ASSFSLFYEQY

J gene: TRBJ1-1
V gene: TRBV27
CDR3 protein: ASRANPAGQGEAF

J gene: TRBJ2-1
V gene: TRBV5-4
CDR3 protein: ASSLASGAGEQF

J gene: TRBJ2-1
V gene: TRBV9
CDR3 protein: ASSEKGLFDEQF

J gene: TRBJ1-5
V gene: TRBV5-8
CDR3 protein: ASSLNNWQPQH

J gene: TRBJ1-2
V gene: TRBV7-9
CDR3 protein: ASSLAGRHGYT

J gene: TRBJ1-1
V gene: TRBV7-9
CDR3 protein: ASSPPSNTEAF

J gene: TRBJ2-2
V gene: TRBV5-8
CDR3 protein: ASSLNGKNTGELF

J gene: TRBJ2-1
V gene: TRBV10-3
CDR3 protein: AISDPGQDYNGQF

J gene: TRBJ2-3
V gene: TRBV6-1
CDR3 protein: ASSEGEGADTQY

J gene: TRBJ1-1
V gene: TRBV6-1
CDR3 protein: ASTVGGGAEAF

J gene: TRBJ2-7
V gene: TRBV6-5
CDR3 protein: ASSYSSLGSYEQY

J gene: TRBJ1-6
V gene: TRBV25-1
CDR3 protein: ASSELGQSPLH

J gene: TRBJ2-4
V gene: TRBV9
CDR3 protein: ASSPGRDRGRAKNIQY

J gene: TRBJ2-1
V gene: TRBV7-8
CDR3 protein: ASSSYRGNEQF

J gene: TRBJ2-2
V gene: TRBV6-4
CDR3 protein: ASSERTGDTGELF

J gene: TRBJ2-2
V gene: TRBV30
CDR3 protein: AWSVMDTGELF

J gene: TRBJ2-7
V gene: TRBV7-2
CDR3 protein: ASSDPGLDYEQY